The next 20 T cell receptor beta chains were all read from a single sample in a study of molecular identifiers for immune sequencing clone quantification. Each CDR3 protein is one row after TCRdb ran MiXCR on the PCR reads. Of over 550,000 distinct CDR3 sequences in the sample, 25% are singletons; the top ten hold approximately 0.75%. Sequencing input: naive CD8+ T cells from blood, with Jurkat cell RNA spiked in. Subset noted: FACS-sorted CD8+CD4-CCR7+CD45RA+ naive T cells. These receptor sequences come from a human donor in good health. Some libraries in this study had Jurkat cell RNA spiked in.

To note about this clonotype: This could be a read error, since a much larger clone is one nucleotide away. This chain joins TRBV3-1 and TRBJ2-5; 9 bases fit TRBD2. V trimming: 3 bases; J trimming: 4 bases; junction bases outside the gene matches: 9. The CDR3 length is 16 residues. The germline gives CDR1 LGHDT, CDR2 YNNKEL (reference sequence). The CDR3 reads CASSQWSGRRGETQYF. In DNA form, the CDR3 reads TGTGCCAGCAGCCAGTGGAGCGGGAGGAGAGGAGAGACCCAGTACTTC.

This clonotype has more than one count but fewer than ten. The chain carries TRBV20-1 and TRBJ1-1; tentatively, D is TRBD1 (5 bases). CDR1 and CDR2 from the germline V gene are DFQATT and SNEGSKA (reference sequence). V lost 0 bases and J 5 bases, leaving 13 bases between the germline ends. The CDR3 contains 14 residues. This CDR3 reads CSARDERGGTEAFF. CDR3 in DNA: TGCAGTGCTAGAGATGAACGGGGGGGGACTGAAGCTTTCTTT.

The V gene is TRBV7-9, the J gene TRBJ2-1, with no clear D. The germline CDR1 and CDR2 sequences are SEHNR and FQNEAQ (reference sequence). Trimming removed 4 bases at V and 12 bases at J, with 10 bases between. This CDR3 is 11 amino acids long. The CDR3 loop is CASSSNVGQFF. In DNA, the CDR3 is TGTGCCAGCAGCTCCAATGTAGGGCAGTTCTTC.

Concerning this clonotype itself: A read error may explain this, as a much larger clone is one base away. The CDR3 spells CASSGAPRRQETQYF. Here the CDR3 DNA reads TGTGCCAGCAGTGGAGCCCCCCGCCGGCAAGAGACCCAGTACTTC. The J gene is TRBJ2-5, the V gene TRBV2; D not certain. The V end lost 4 bases, the J end lost 2 bases, and 14 bases lay between the germline ends. The CDR3 is 15 amino acids. The germline CDR1 and CDR2 sequences are SNHLY and FYNNEI.

The rearrangement joins TRBV25-1 to TRBJ2-7; D is tentatively TRBD1 or TRBD2 (5 bases each). CDR1 and CDR2 from the germline V gene are MGHDK and SYGVNS. With 4 bases removed from V and 2 bases from J, the gap between germline ends came to 12 bases. The CDR3 has 14 residues. This chain's CDR3 is CASSGGRNTYEQYF. DNA of the CDR3: TGTGCCAGCAGTGGGGGACGGAACACCTACGAGCAGTACTTC.

The sample holds a few counts of this clonotype. The CDR3, as DNA: TGTGCCAGCAGGGAACTAGCGGGAGCTCATGAGCAGTTCTTC. Protein sequence: CASRELAGAHEQFF. The genes are TRBV6-4 and TRBJ2-1; 11 bases are shared with TRBD2. Trimming cost V 6 bases and J 8 bases; bases outside gene matches: 6. Germline V gives CDR1 MRHNA, CDR2 SNTAGT. The CDR3 is 14 amino acids.

Concerning this clonotype: Being one base from a much bigger clone, this may be a read error. The chain carries TRBV5-3 and TRBJ2-7; possibly TRBD2 for D (6 bases). TRBV5-3 is an open reading frame, and its role is uncertain. The CDR3 loop spans 13 amino acids. Trimming removed 8 bases at V and 3 bases at J, with 15 bases between. The DNA for the CDR3 is TGTGCCAGCGGCGTCGGGACTGTCTACGAGCAGTACTTC. It encodes CASGVGTVYEQYF.

This clonotype has a count of ten or more. This chain links TRBV29-1 with TRBJ2-7; D is unclear. This CDR3 is built from 11 residues. V was cut by 4 bases and J by 4 bases, with 8 bases left in between. The germline gives CDR1 SQVTM, CDR2 ANQGSEA. The CDR3 region has the DNA TGCAGCGTTGTTGTGGGGTACGAGCAGTACTTC. This gives the protein CSVVVGYEQYF.

The V call is TRBV6-5, the J call TRBJ2-3; 8 positions match TRBD2. The trim removed 5 bases at V and 2 bases at J, leaving 9 bases unmatched. This CDR3 has 16 amino acids. Germline V gene data show CDR1 as MNHEY and CDR2 as SVGAGI. Here the CDR3 reads CASSPGLASHTDTQYF. DNA of the CDR3: TGTGCCAGCAGTCCCGGACTAGCCTCCCACACAGATACGCAGTATTTT.

V is TRBV24-1 and J is TRBJ2-3; D is uncertain. The V end lost 4 bases, the J end lost 6 bases, and 10 bases lay between the germline ends. CDR1 is KGHDR and CDR2 is SFDVKD in the germline V gene. This CDR3 region has 13 residues. CDR3 DNA: TGTGCCACCAGTGACCAGCCAGGCGATACGCAGTATTTT. Its protein product is CATSDQPGDTQYF.

With regard to this clonotype: A single base separates this from a much larger clone, so it may be a read error. The chain uses TRBV19 and TRBJ2-3; D remains ambiguous. The CDR3 totals 13 residues. With 2 bases removed from V and 4 bases from J, the gap between germline ends came to 7 bases. CDR1 is LNHDA and CDR2 is SQIVND in the germline V gene (reference sequence). DNA of the CDR3: TGTGCCAGTAGTATACTAGTGGCAGATACGCAGTATTTT. Amino acid sequence: CASSILVADTQYF.

V and J are TRBV11-2 and TRBJ2-1, with TRBD2 matching 11 bases. Trimming at V came to 2 bases and at J to 5 bases, leaving 2 bases not matched to a gene. CDR1 and CDR2 from the germline V gene are SGHAT and FQNNGV. The CDR3 has 15 amino acids. The CDR3 sequence is CASSLIAGGNNEQFF. DNA for the CDR3: TGTGCCAGCAGCTTAATAGCGGGGGGGAACAATGAGCAGTTCTTC.

The DNA of the CDR3 is TGTGCCAGCAGCCCCCCGGGACTATTGTTCCAAGAGACCCAGTACTTC. Its translation: CASSPPGLLFQETQYF. V usage is TRBV5-6 and J usage is TRBJ2-5; 7 bases are a match to TRBD2. The CDR3 has 16 residues. Germline V gives CDR1 SGHDT, CDR2 YYEEEE. The V and J ends lost 4 bases and 1 base, in that order; junction bases with no gene match: 10. The full variable domain, its missing parts supplied by reference TRBV5-6 and TRBJ2-5, is DAGVTQSPTHLIKTRGQQVTLRCSPKSGHDTVSWYQQALGQGPQFIFQYYEEEERQRGNFPDRFSGHQFPNYSSELNVNALLLGDSALYLCASSPPGLLFQETQYFGPGTRLLVL.

This clonotype occurred a few times. This may come from a read error, since a much larger clone is one base off. CDR3 in amino acids: CSVEDRRGYEQYF. The CDR3, as DNA: TGCAGCGTTGAAGATCGCAGGGGATACGAGCAGTACTTC. The chain couples TRBV29-1 to TRBJ2-7; the D gene is possibly TRBD1 (6 bases). Between the trimmed V and J ends, which lost 0 bases and 4 bases, there was a span of 10 bases. Germline V gene sequence: CDR1 SQVTM, CDR2 ANQGSEA. The CDR3 covers 13 residues.

This clonotype has at least ten counts. The chain employs TRBV13 and TRBJ2-3, with D unclear. Germline V CDR1 and CDR2: PRHDT, FYEKMQ (reference sequence). Trimming removed 1 base at V and 5 bases at J, with 16 bases between. The CDR3 covers 16 residues. The CDR3 loop is CASSLVGRVNQDTQYF. CDR3 coding DNA: TGTGCCAGCAGCTTAGTTGGCCGTGTGAACCAAGATACGCAGTATTTT.

V and J are TRBV7-9 and TRBJ2-7, with D perhaps being TRBD1 or TRBD2 (5 bases each). Germline CDR1 is SEHNR and CDR2 is FQNEAQ (reference sequence). This CDR3 has 15 amino acids. The ends were cut back, 1 base at V and 6 bases at J, with 16 bases in the middle. CDR3 DNA sequence: TGTGCCAGCAGCTTAGACCGGGACCATTTAGGCGAGCAGTACTTC. Protein product: CASSLDRDHLGEQYF.

V and J are TRBV20-1 and TRBJ2-7, with 9 bases lining up with TRBD2. After removal of 3 bases from V and 12 bases from J, the junction contained 27 bases not matched to a gene. Germline loops: CDR1 DFQATT, CDR2 SNEGSKA (reference sequence). The CDR3 covers 18 residues. CDR3 DNA sequence: TGCAGTGCTAGTAGCCCCCTAGCCGCTAGCGGGGATACCCTTAAGCCGTACTTC. Translation: CSASSPLAASGDTLKPYF.

This clonotype was seen a handful of times. V is TRBV5-1 and J is TRBJ2-1; 10 nucleotides agree with TRBD2. Trimming at V came to 0 bases and at J to 8 bases, leaving 8 bases not matched to a gene. The CDR3 covers 16 residues. Germline assignment: CDR1 SGHRS and CDR2 YFSETQ. The CDR3 spells CASSLAVSGRSDEQFF. In DNA, the CDR3 is TGCGCCAGCAGCTTGGCCGTTAGCGGGAGGTCTGATGAGCAGTTCTTC. The whole variable domain, filled in from reference TRBV5-1 and TRBJ2-1, reads KAGVTQTPRYLIKTRGQQVTLSCSPISGHRSVSWYQQTPGQGLQFLFEYFSETQRNKGNFPGRFSGRQFSNSRSEMNVSTLELGDSALYLCASSLAVSGRSDEQFFGPGTRLTVL.

The chain joins TRBV19 to TRBJ2-1, with TRBD1 identical over 7 bases. This CDR3 spans 15 amino acids. CDR1 LNHDA and CDR2 SQIVND come from the germline V gene (reference sequence). V trimming: 3 bases; J trimming: 3 bases; junction bases outside the gene matches: 5. CDR3 amino acids: CASSIDRVVYNEQFF. DNA of the CDR3: TGTGCCAGTAGTATCGACAGGGTCGTCTACAATGAGCAGTTCTTC.

This clonotype has ten or more counts. The rearrangement links TRBV4-1 to TRBJ2-7; 12 bases are a match to TRBD1. This CDR3 is 14 amino acids long. CDR1 and CDR2 from the germline V gene are MGHRA and YSYEKL. J gave up 5 bases and V 8 bases, and 7 bases lay outside the gene matches. In DNA, the CDR3 is TGCGCCAGCGCACCGGGACAGGGGGCGAACGAGCAGTACTTC. Translation: CASAPGQGANEQYF.